These T cell receptor beta chains were read from a single sample in a study of shared clonotypes between healthy human individuals. Only in-frame clones appear in the TCRdb table, and some are missing; sequencing was by immunoSEQ multiplex PCR. The sample records over a million clones, around 76% being singletons. Sequenced input: memory CD4+ T cells sorted from blood. The receptors originated from a man aged 18 to 30 in good health. CDR3s leave out the opening cysteine and the closing phenylalanine or tryptophan.

TRBV28 ASSAGTDSYEQY
TRBV10-2 ASKRGNTDTQY
TRBV21-1 ASSKGKGWPGELF
TRBV6-1 ASHGGTSGSYEQY
TRBV25-1 ASSRAGTVNTEAF
TRBV6-5 ASSYSVRLRNEQY
TRBV7-2 ASSPRTSGEETQY
TRBV7-9 ASSSGTGWDNEQF
TRBV7-6 ASSLATSGTQY
TRBV7-9 ASSLMSGANVLT
TRBV4-1 ASSQAGRVGEAF
TRBV21-1 APEGLDYEQY
TRBV2 ASSPAGQGYGYT
TRBV10-3 AIRGTTAEGGYT
TRBV6-1 ASSERPGTAEKLF
TRBV10-3 AISESGVTEAF
TRBV7-2 ASSLSGRADFEQY
TRBV5-1 ASSSGGAGGEETQY
TRBV9 ASSVGTNTGELF
TRBV6-6 ASSYGTGTYEQY
TRBV6-5 ASSPIRGTGELF
TRBV18 ASSLGTDGNTIY
TRBV4-3 ASSQGITVNTEAF
TRBV4-1 ASSQRTGDNSPLH
TRBV11-3 ASSLNSKNIQY
TRBV6-5 ASSLQKNTEAF
TRBV6-1 ASTRQDQLNTEAF
TRBV2 ASSDRQAVEKLF
TRBV18 ASSPPVSNNEQF
TRBV19 ASSKIAPFGTSGSEETQY
TRBV7-3 ASKVFENTGELF
TRBV19 ASTRGGPQH
TRBV4-1 ASSQVIREEKLF
TRBV4-1 ASSPSGGDPYEQY
TRBV6-1 ASEGGQGAESPLH
TRBV28 ASSPGQGINPSDTQY
TRBV10-2 ASREGREVGNSPLH
TRBV18 ASSPPGTGLEQY
TRBV6-1 ASSEGLQGAEQF
TRBV5-1 ASSQDYPSSYNEQF
TRBV7-9 ASSTKDRGSYEQY
TRBV11-2 ASSLQADSPLH
TRBV6-1 AGQGHTEAF
TRBV20-1 SATGTYGYT
TRBV19 ASSIGTSGADEQF
TRBV10-2 ASSLSGQGGSPLH
TRBV6-1 ASSEMEGYNSPLH
TRBV5-1 ASSRTGIPNEKLF
TRBV19 ASSIWGAGEKLF
TRBV19 ASSRTSGGIETQY
TRBV5-1 ASSIRGTLNTEAF
TRBV4-2 ASSQDWDSGETQY
TRBV2 ASRGDVPYGYT